The 25 T cell receptor beta chains reported below all come from one sample, sequenced in a study of cytomegalovirus exposure and HLA in healthy donors. Primers included in the PCR were 60 Vbeta and 13 Jbeta primers. Measured with immunoSEQ multiplex PCR; TCRdb has only the in-frame clones, and not every one. The sample shows approximately 100,000 clones, 65% to 80% of them seen only once. Sequencing used PBMCs. The receptors here all came from a female donor in good health and CMV-seronegative.

This chain's CDR3 is CASRPAGTSVYNEQFF. As DNA, the CDR3 is TGTGCCAGCAGACCCGCCGGGACTAGCGTCTACAATGAGCAGTTCTTC. J is TRBJ2-1 and V is TRBV11-2; TRBD2 matches 10 bases. The length of the CDR3 is 16 residues. Trimming removed 6 bases from V and 3 bases from J; junction bases left unmatched: 8. In germline, CDR1 is SGHAT, CDR2 FQNNGV.

This sequence joins TRBV11-2 and TRBJ1-6, with a possible D match to TRBD1 (6 bases). Germline CDR1 and CDR2: SGHAT and FQNNGV. Trimming cost V 0 bases and J 7 bases, with 7 bases left between them. The CDR3 covers 14 residues. CDR3 bases: TGTGCCAGCAGCTTAGACAGGGGAAATTCACCCCTCCACTTT. This encodes CASSLDRGNSPLHF.

The rearrangement uses TRBV10-2 and TRBJ2-7; possible D gene TRBD2, 7 bases. V was shortened by 8 bases and J by 3 bases, with 14 bases between the two germline ends. The CDR3 contains 13 residues. Germline assignment: CDR1 WSHSY and CDR2 SAAADI. This CDR3 reads CASGPGGGYEQYF. CDR3 in DNA: TGCGCCAGCGGGCCGGGGGGCGGCTACGAGCAGTACTTC.

The chain recombines TRBV7-6 with TRBJ2-1; D is possibly TRBD2 (6 bases). The V end lost 5 bases, the J end lost 7 bases, and 15 bases lay between the germline ends. Germline CDR1 is SGHVS and CDR2 is FNYEAQ. This CDR3 comprises 14 residues. In nucleotides, the CDR3 is TGTGCCAGCAGCAGCGGGCCGGGATTAAATGAGCAGTTCTTC. This translates into CASSSGPGLNEQFF.

V is TRBV5-6 and J is TRBJ2-7, with 7 bases fitting TRBD2. The CDR3 runs to 18 residues. V lost 0 bases to trimming and J lost 4 bases; unmatched junction nucleotides: 16. Germline V gene data show CDR1 as SGHDT and CDR2 as YYEEEE. The CDR3 bases are TGTGCCAGCAGCTTGGATACCAGGGAGGGGTCGGTCGGATACGAGCAGTACTTC. This codes for CASSLDTREGSVGYEQYF.

Only one count was recorded for this clone. This chain's CDR3 is CASKDRGVNGELFF. Here the CDR3 DNA reads TGTGCCAGCAAGGACAGGGGGGTAAACGGGGAGCTGTTTTTT. The chain has TRBV2 and TRBJ2-2; the match to TRBD1 covers 10 bases. CDR3 size: 14 residues. Germline CDR1 SNHLY, CDR2 FYNNEI. Trimming took 7 bases from V and 7 from J; bases not matched to a gene: 6.

The chain joins TRBV5-5 to TRBJ1-1; tentatively, D is TRBD1 (6 bases). The CDR3 runs to 16 residues. The germline gives CDR1 SGHKS, CDR2 YYEKEE (reference sequence). The V and J ends lost 3 bases and 4 bases respectively, with 19 bases between them. In DNA, the CDR3 is TGTGCCAGCAGCTCTAGCAGGGGCCTAACCTTCACTGAAGCTTTCTTT. Protein: CASSSSRGLTFTEAFF. Full variable domain (missing parts from reference TRBV5-5 and TRBJ1-1): DAGVTQSPTHLIKTRGQQVTLRCSPISGHKSVSWYQQVLGQGPQFIFQYYEKEERGRGNFPDRFSARQFPNYSSELNVNALLLGDSALYLCASSSSRGLTFTEAFFGQGTRLTVV.

This clone was counted only a few times. The rearrangement links TRBV11-2 to TRBJ2-3; 7 nucleotides align to TRBD2. CDR3 length: 15 residues. J gave up 2 bases and V 5 bases, and 7 bases lay outside the gene matches. Germline V CDR1 and CDR2: SGHAT, FQNNGV. The CDR3 coding sequence is TGTGCCAGCAGCCCCAGCGGGGAGACCACAGATACGCAGTATTTT. It yields the protein CASSPSGETTDTQYF.

The V gene is TRBV2, the J gene TRBJ1-2; possibly TRBD1 for D (5 bases). The CDR3 is made up of 16 amino acids. V shed 3 bases and J shed 2 bases, with 16 bases lying between them. The germline V gene encodes CDR1 SNHLY and CDR2 FYNNEI. In DNA, the CDR3 is TGTGCCAGCAGTGAGGGGGTCGGGGGTCCAAACTATGGCTACACCTTC. Encoded protein: CASSEGVGGPNYGYTF. The full variable domain, rest sourced from reference TRBV2 and TRBJ1-2, is EPEVTQTPSHQVTQMGQEVILRCVPISNHLYFYWYRQILGQKVEFLVSFYNNEISEKSEIFDDQFSVERPDGSNFTLKIRSTKLEDSAMYFCASSEGVGGPNYGYTFGSGTRLTVV.

This clone has just one count. The V gene is TRBV19, the J gene TRBJ2-3; 10 positions agree with TRBD2. The CDR3 is 21 amino acids. CDR1 and CDR2 from the germline V gene are LNHDA and SQIVND (reference sequence). Trimming at V came to 1 base and at J to 3 bases, leaving 19 bases not matched to a gene. The CDR3 nucleotides read TGTGCCAGTAGTATAGCAATCCCAGGGGCAGCGGGGGGGCCGAGGACAGATACGCAGTATTTT. This translates into CASSIAIPGAAGGPRTDTQYF.

This clone was observed a handful of times. V usage is TRBV7-2 and J usage is TRBJ1-1; the D gene is possibly TRBD1 (6 bases). From germline, CDR1 is SGHTA and CDR2 FQGNSA. The CDR3 covers 14 residues. Trimming stripped 5 bases from V and 2 bases from J, with 12 bases between. In DNA, the CDR3 is TGTGCCAGCAGCGGACAGCCGAGTAACACTGAAGCTTTCTTT. Its translation: CASSGQPSNTEAFF.

V and J are TRBV19 and TRBJ2-7, with 9 bases that match TRBD2. J lost 4 bases, V lost 6 bases, and 7 bases had no gene match. The CDR3 loop spans 14 amino acids. Germline loops: CDR1 LNHDA, CDR2 SQIVND (reference sequence). In DNA form, the CDR3 reads TGTGCCAGTAGCAGCTTAGCGGGGGAATACGAGCAGTACTTC. Translating it yields CASSSLAGEYEQYF.

The chain has TRBV7-6 and TRBJ2-7; 9 bases are shared with TRBD1. V was pared by 5 bases and J by 5 bases, with 10 bases of the junction left unmatched. The CDR3 has 15 amino acids. Per germline, CDR1 SGHVS and CDR2 FNYEAQ. The CDR3 spells CASSTPGQGSNEQYF. The CDR3 DNA sequence: TGTGCCAGCAGCACACCGGGACAGGGTAGCAACGAGCAGTACTTC.

V gene TRBV29-1 combines with J gene TRBJ1-1; 9 bases match TRBD1. In germline, CDR1 is SQVTM, CDR2 ANQGSEA. Losses at the gene ends were 7 bases for V and 10 bases for J; bases not matched to a gene: 7. The CDR3 contains 11 residues. The CDR3 sequence: CSARDRVGAFF. The CDR3 DNA sequence: TGCAGCGCCCGGGACAGGGTTGGAGCTTTCTTT.

This chain links TRBV30 with TRBJ2-5; the match to TRBD2 covers 8 bases. Germline lookup yields CDR1 GTSNPN and CDR2 SVGIG (reference sequence). The ends lost 3 bases at V and 5 bases at J; junction bases unmatched: 5. This CDR3 spans 13 amino acids. The CDR3 nucleotides are TGTGCCTGGAGAGGACTAGCCACGGAGACCCAGTACTTC. Encoded protein: CAWRGLATETQYF.

V gene TRBV19 combines with J gene TRBJ1-2, with a tentative D call TRBD1 (6 bases). V shed 5 bases and J shed 8 bases, with 24 bases lying between them. Germline V lookup: CDR1 LNHDA, CDR2 SQIVND (reference sequence). This CDR3 spans 16 amino acids. CDR3 nucleotides: TGTGCCAGTAGTCCAGGGGACGGACGTTCATTCTTGGGCTACACCTTC. Amino acids: CASSPGDGRSFLGYTF.

The chain carries TRBV7-2 and TRBJ2-5; 10 bases align to TRBD1. The J call may be faulty, since TRBJ2-7 better matches the DNA end. CDR1 and CDR2 from the germline V gene are SGHTA and FQGNSA. The CDR3 consists of 17 residues. CDR3 residues: CASSSLWGQGTSYEQYF. The CDR3 region has the DNA TGTGCCAGCAGCAGCCTTTGGGGACAGGGGACCTCCTACGAGCAGTACTTC.

The V call is TRBV29-1, the J call TRBJ2-3; D uncertain. Trimming stripped 8 bases from V and 6 bases from J, with 9 bases between. Germline CDR1 is SQVTM and CDR2 is ANQGSEA. The CDR3 loop spans 10 amino acids. The CDR3 spells CSPLPDTQYF. DNA for the CDR3: TGCAGCCCTCTTCCGGATACGCAGTATTTT.

In DNA form, the CDR3 reads TGTGCCAGTAGTATCTTGAGGGGGCGGAACACTGAAGCTTTCTTT. Its protein product is CASSILRGRNTEAFF. J is TRBJ1-1 and V is TRBV19; 7 nucleotides agree with TRBD1. The CDR3 runs 15 residues. Germline CDR1 and CDR2: LNHDA and SQIVND (reference sequence). J gave up 1 base and V 3 bases, and 5 bases lay outside the gene matches.

The sample holds a few counts of this clone. The chain combines TRBV6-5 with TRBJ1-2, with TRBD1 as a possible D gene (5 bases). V was trimmed by 2 bases and J by 5 bases, leaving 9 bases between them. The CDR3 loop spans 13 amino acids. Germline CDR1 is MNHEY and CDR2 is SVGAGI. Written as DNA, the CDR3 is TGTGCCAGCAGTTACGGAGACAGATATGGCTACACCTTC. Encoded protein: CASSYGDRYGYTF.

Only one count was recorded for this clone. The chain uses TRBV18 and TRBJ1-6, with D perhaps matching TRBD1 (5 bases). The CDR3 is 16 residues long. Germline lookup yields CDR1 KGHSH and CDR2 LQKENI. V lost 3 bases and J lost 0, with 9 bases in between. The CDR3 reads CASSPQGNSYNSPLHF. Written as DNA, the CDR3 is TGTGCCAGCTCACCTCAGGGAAACTCCTATAATTCACCCCTCCACTTT.

The chain carries TRBV2 and TRBJ2-3, with D hard to call. This CDR3 spans 14 amino acids. CDR1 SNHLY and CDR2 FYNNEI come from the germline V gene. Deletions cut 4 bases from V and 6 bases from J, with 14 bases between. The CDR3 here is CASSVEAPPDTQYF. The CDR3 DNA reads TGTGCCAGCAGTGTCGAGGCCCCGCCCGATACGCAGTATTTT.

The CDR3, as DNA: TGTGCCAGCAGCTTAGTGGCCGGGGGGAACACTGAAGCTTTCTTT. Protein: CASSLVAGGNTEAFF. The chain carries TRBV7-6 and TRBJ1-1, with D tentatively TRBD1 (5 bases). The CDR3 consists of 15 residues. V dropped 1 base and J dropped 1 base, with 10 bases sitting between them. Looked up from germline, CDR1 is SGHVS and CDR2 is FNYEAQ.

The chain carries TRBV7-9 and TRBJ2-1, with TRBD2 matching over 12 bases. The trim removed 3 bases at V and 4 bases at J, leaving 10 bases unmatched. The germline V gene encodes CDR1 SEHNR and CDR2 FQNEAQ (reference sequence). The CDR3 runs 18 residues. CDR3 nucleotides: TGTGCCAGCAGCTTCCCTAGCGGGGGGGCCTTGGGGTACAATGAGCAGTTCTTC. Translating it yields CASSFPSGGALGYNEQFF.

This chain joins TRBV7-2 and TRBJ1-1; 9 positions agree with TRBD1. CDR3 length: 14 amino acids. Germline assignment: CDR1 SGHTA and CDR2 FQGNSA. The J segment lost 4 bases and the V segment lost 5 bases, leaving 5 bases of the junction unmatched. The CDR3: CASSIDRGGTEAFF. The CDR3 coding sequence is TGTGCCAGCAGCATCGACAGGGGGGGCACTGAAGCTTTCTTT.